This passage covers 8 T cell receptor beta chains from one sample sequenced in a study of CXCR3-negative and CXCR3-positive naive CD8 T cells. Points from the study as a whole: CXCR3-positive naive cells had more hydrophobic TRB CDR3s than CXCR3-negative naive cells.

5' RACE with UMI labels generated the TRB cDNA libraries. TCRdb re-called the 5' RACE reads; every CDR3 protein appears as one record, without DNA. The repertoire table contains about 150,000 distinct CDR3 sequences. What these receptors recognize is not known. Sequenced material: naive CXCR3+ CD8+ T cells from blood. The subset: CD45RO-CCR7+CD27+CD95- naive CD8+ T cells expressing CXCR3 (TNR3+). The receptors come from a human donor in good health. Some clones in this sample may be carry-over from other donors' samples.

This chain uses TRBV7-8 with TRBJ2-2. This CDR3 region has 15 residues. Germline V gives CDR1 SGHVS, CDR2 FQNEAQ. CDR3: CASSLVFGNTGELFF.

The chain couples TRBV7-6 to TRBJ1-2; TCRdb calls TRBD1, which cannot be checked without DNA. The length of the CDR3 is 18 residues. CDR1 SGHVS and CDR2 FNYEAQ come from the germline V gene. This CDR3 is CASSHDTPTGLIDYGYTF.

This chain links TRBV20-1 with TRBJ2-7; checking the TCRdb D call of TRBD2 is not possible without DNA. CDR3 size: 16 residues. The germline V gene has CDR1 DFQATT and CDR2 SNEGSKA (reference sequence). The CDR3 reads CSANPLAGVLPYEQYF.

The CDR3 sequence is CASGVGQGAYEQYF. This rearrangement joins TRBV9 to TRBJ2-7; TCRdb proposes TRBD1, but this gene call is untestable without DNA. Germline CDR1 reads SGDLS; CDR2 reads YYNGEE. The CDR3 loop spans 14 amino acids.

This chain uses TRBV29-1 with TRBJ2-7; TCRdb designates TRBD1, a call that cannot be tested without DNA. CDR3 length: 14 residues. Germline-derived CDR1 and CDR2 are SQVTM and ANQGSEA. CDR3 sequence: CSVALYRMAGEQYF.

CDR3 loop: CSAERKTSAGNTGELFF. The chain recombines TRBV20-1 with TRBJ2-2. The CDR3 has 17 residues. Germline V gene sequence: CDR1 DFQATT, CDR2 SNEGSKA (reference sequence).

CDR3 region: CASSSTGGDYGYTF. This chain joins TRBV28 and TRBJ1-2; checking the TCRdb D call of TRBD1 is not possible without DNA. The CDR3 consists of 14 residues. CDR1 and CDR2 (germline): MDHEN, SYDVKM.

CDR3: CASSLYRGHTEAFF. The chain combines TRBV27 with TRBJ1-1; absent DNA, TCRdb's TRBD1 call cannot be checked. From germline, CDR1 is MNHEY and CDR2 SMNVEV (reference sequence). The CDR3 has 14 amino acids.